This T cell receptor (beta chain) was retrieved from a study of blood T cell repertoires in COVID-19. About the research overall: Sample material is recorded as cDNA or gDNA derived from T cells, B-cell-depleted T cells, or PBMCs.

Study processing details: Scientists estimated how many nucleated cells there were by amplifying reference gene primers. Only in-frame clones appear in the TCRdb table, and some are missing; sequencing was by immunoSEQ multiplex PCR. That table furnishes V, J and clone size, whereas the DNA furnished D and trimming. The sample shows about 32,000 clones, 85% to 95% of them seen only once. This clone was found once. This clonotype was obtained from a male donor with active COVID-19. Sequencing was carried out using peripheral blood.

Here the CDR3 reads CASRRTSGQETQYF. The CDR3 region has the DNA TGTGCCAGCAGGCGGACTAGCGGCCAAGAGACCCAGTACTTC. The chain is built from TRBV6-5 and TRBJ2-5, with TRBD2 matching over 10 bases. The CDR3 loop spans 14 amino acids. CDR1 MNHEY and CDR2 SVGAGI come from the germline V gene. V lost 6 bases and J lost 1; bases outside the gene matches: 2.